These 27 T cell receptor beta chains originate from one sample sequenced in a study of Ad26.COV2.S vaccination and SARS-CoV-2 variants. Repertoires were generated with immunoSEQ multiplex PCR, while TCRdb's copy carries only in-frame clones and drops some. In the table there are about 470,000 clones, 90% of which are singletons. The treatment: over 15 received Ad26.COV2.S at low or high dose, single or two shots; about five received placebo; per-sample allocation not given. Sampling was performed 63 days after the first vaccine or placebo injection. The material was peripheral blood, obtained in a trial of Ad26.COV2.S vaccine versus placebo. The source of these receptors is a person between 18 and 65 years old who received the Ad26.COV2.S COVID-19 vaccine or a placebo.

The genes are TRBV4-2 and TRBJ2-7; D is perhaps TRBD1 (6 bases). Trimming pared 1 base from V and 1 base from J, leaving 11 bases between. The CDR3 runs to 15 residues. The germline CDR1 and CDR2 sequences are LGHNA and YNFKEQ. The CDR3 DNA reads TGTGCCAGCAGCCAAGGGAACAGGGATTCCTACGAGCAGTACTTC. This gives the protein CASSQGNRDSYEQYF.

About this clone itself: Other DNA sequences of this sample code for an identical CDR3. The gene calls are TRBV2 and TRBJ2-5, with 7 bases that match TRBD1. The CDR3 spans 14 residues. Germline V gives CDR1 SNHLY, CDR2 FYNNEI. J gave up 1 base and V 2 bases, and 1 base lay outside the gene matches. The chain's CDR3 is CASSERTGQETQYF. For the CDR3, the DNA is TGTGCCAGCAGTGAAAGGACAGGCCAAGAGACCCAGTACTTC.

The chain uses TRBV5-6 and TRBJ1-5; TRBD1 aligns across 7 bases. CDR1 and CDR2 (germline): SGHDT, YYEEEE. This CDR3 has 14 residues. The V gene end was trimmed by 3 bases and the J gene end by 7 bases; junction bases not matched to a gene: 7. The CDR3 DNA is TGTGCCAGCAGCTCGACAGGGTTGGGGCAGCCCCAGCATTTT. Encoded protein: CASSSTGLGQPQHF. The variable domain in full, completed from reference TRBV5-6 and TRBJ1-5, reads DAGVTQSPTHLIKTRGQQVTLRCSPKSGHDTVSWYQQALGQGPQFIFQYYEEEERQRGNFPDRFSGHQFPNYSSELNVNALLLGDSALYLCASSSTGLGQPQHFGDGTRLSIL.

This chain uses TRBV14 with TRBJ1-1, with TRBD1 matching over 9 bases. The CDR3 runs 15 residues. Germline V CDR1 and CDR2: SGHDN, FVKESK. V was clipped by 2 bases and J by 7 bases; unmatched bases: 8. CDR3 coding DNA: TGTGCCAGCAGCCAACTGGACAGGGGACGCCTTGAAGCTTTCTTT. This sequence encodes CASSQLDRGRLEAFF.

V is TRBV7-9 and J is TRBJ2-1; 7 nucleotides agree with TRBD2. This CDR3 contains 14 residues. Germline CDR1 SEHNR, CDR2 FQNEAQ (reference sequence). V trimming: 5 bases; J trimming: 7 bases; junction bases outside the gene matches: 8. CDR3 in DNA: TGTGCCAGCAGCCACACAAACGGGAGGAATGAGCAGTTCTTC. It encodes CASSHTNGRNEQFF.

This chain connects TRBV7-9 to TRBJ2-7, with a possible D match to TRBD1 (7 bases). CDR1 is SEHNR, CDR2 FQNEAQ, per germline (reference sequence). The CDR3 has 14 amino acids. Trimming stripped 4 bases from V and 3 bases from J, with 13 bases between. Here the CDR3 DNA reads TGTGCCAGCAGCTCCGACAGGGAGGACTACGAGCAGTACTTC. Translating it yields CASSSDREDYEQYF.

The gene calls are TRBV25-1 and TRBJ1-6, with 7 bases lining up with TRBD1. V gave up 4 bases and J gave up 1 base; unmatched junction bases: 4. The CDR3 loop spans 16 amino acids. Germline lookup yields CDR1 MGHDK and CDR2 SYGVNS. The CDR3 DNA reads TGTGCCAGCAGTGCCTCCAGGGGGTCCTATAATTCACCCCTCCACTTT. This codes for CASSASRGSYNSPLHF.

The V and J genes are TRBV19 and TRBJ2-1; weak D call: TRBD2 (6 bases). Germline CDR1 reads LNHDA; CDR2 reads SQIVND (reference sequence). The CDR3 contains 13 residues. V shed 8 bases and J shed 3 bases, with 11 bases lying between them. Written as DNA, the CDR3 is TGTGCCAGTGTAGCCGGGAGCTACAATGAGCAGTTCTTC. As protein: CASVAGSYNEQFF.

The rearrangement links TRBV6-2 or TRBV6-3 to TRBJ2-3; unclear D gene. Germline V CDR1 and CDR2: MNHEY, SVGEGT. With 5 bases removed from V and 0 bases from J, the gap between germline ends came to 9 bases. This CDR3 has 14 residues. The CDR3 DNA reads TGTGCCAGCAGTCTCCGTCCCAGCACAGATACGCAGTATTTT. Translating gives CASSLRPSTDTQYF.

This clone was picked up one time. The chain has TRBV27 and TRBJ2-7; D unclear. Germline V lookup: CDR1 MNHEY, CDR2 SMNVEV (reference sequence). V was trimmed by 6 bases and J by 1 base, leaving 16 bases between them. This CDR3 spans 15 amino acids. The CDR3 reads CASSRLLTASYEQYF. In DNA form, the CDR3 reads TGTGCCAGCAGCCGACTCCTGACGGCGTCCTACGAGCAGTACTTC.

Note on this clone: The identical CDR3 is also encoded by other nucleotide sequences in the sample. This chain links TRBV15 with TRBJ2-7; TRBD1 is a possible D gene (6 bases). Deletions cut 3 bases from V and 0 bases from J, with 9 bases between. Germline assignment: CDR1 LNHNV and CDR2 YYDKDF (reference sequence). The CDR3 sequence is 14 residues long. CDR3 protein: CATSRDRSSYEQYF. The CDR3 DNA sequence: TGTGCCACCAGCAGGGACAGAAGCTCCTACGAGCAGTACTTC.

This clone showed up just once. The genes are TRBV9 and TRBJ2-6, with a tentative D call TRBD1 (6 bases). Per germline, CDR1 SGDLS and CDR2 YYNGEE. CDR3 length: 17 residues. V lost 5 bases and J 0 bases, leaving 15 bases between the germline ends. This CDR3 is CASRRTQGTSGANVLTF. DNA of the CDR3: TGTGCCAGCAGGCGGACCCAGGGGACCTCTGGGGCCAACGTCCTGACTTTC.

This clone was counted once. The CDR3 DNA is TGTGCCAGTGAAAAGAGGCCGAACACCGGGGAGCTGTTTTTT. It yields the protein CASEKRPNTGELFF. The chain couples TRBV19 to TRBJ2-2; unclear D gene. Germline V gene sequence: CDR1 LNHDA, CDR2 SQIVND (reference sequence). With 8 bases removed from V and 0 bases from J, the gap between germline ends came to 10 bases. The CDR3 contains 14 residues. The full variable domain, with the rest looked up from reference TRBV19 and TRBJ2-2, is DGGITQSPKYLFRKEGQNVTLSCEQNLNHDAMYWYRQDPGQGLRLIYYSQIVNDFQKGDIAEGYSVSREKKESFPLTVTSAQKNPTAFYLCASEKRPNTGELFFGEGSRLTVL.

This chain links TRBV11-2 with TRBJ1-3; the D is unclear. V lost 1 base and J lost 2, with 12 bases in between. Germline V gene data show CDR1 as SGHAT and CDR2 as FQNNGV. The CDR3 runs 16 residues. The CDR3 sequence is CASSLGSVSPGNTIYF. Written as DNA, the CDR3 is TGTGCCAGCAGCTTAGGGTCGGTTTCTCCTGGAAACACCATATATTTT.

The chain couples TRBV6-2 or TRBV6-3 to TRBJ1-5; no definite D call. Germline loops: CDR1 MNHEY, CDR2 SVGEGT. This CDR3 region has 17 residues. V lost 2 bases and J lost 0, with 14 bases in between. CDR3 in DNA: TGTGCCAGCAGTTACGCCCCGATGGGGATTAGCAATCAGCCCCAGCATTTT. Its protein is CASSYAPMGISNQPQHF.

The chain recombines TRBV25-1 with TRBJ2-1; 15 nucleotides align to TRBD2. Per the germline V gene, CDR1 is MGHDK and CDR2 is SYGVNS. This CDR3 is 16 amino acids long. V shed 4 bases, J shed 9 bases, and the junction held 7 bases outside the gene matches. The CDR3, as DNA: TGTGCCAGCAGTGGGGGACTAGCGGGAGGCCAGGGTGAGCAGTTCTTC. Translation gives CASSGGLAGGQGEQFF.

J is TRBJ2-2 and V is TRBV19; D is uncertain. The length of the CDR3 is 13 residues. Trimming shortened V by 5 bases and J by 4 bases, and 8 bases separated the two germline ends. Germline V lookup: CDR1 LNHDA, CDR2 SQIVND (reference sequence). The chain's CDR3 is CASSATITGELFF. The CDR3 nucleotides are TGTGCCAGTAGTGCTACTATCACCGGGGAGCTGTTTTTT.

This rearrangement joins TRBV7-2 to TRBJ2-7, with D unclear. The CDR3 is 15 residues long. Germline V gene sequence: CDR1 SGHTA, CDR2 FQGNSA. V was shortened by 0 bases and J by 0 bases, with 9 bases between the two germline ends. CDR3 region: CASSLAFRTSYEQYF. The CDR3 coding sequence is TGTGCCAGCAGCTTAGCGTTCCGAACCTCCTACGAGCAGTACTTC.

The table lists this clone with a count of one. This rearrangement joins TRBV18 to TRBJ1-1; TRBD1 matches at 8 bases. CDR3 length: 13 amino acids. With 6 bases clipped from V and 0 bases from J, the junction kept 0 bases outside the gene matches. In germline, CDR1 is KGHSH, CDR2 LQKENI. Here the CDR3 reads CASSGQVNTEAFF. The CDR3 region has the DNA TGTGCCAGCTCGGGACAGGTGAACACTGAAGCTTTCTTT.

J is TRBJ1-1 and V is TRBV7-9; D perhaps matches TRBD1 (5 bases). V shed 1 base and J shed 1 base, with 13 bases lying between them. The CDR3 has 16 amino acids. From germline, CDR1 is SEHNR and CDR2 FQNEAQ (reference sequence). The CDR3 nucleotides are TGTGCCAGCAGCTTAGTGTTGGAGACAGAGAACACTGAAGCTTTCTTT. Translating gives CASSLVLETENTEAFF. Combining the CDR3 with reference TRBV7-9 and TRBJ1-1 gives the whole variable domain DTGVSQNPRHKITKRGQNVTFRCDPISEHNRLYWYRQTLGQGPEFLTYFQNEAQLEKSRLLSDRFSAERPKGSFSTLEIQRTEQGDSAMYLCASSLVLETENTEAFFGQGTRLTVV.

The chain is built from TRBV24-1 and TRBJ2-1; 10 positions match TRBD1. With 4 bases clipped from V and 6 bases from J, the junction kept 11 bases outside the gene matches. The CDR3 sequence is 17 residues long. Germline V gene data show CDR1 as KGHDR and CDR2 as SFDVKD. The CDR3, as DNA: TGTGCCACCAGTGAACCCCTAATTTGGACAGGGGGCAATGAGCAGTTCTTC. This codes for CATSEPLIWTGGNEQFF.

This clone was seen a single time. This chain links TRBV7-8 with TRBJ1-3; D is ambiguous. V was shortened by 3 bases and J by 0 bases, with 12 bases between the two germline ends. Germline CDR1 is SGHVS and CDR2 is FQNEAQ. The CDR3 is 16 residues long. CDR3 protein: CASSFRRQSSGNTIYF. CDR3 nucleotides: TGTGCCAGCAGCTTCCGCAGGCAGAGCTCTGGAAACACCATATATTTT.

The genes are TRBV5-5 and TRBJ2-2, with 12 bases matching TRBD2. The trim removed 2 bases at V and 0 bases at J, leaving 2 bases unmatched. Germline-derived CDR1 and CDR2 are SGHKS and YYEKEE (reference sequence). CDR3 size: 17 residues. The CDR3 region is CASSFGLAGPNTGELFF. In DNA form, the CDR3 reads TGTGCCAGCAGCTTTGGACTAGCGGGGCCGAACACCGGGGAGCTGTTTTTT.

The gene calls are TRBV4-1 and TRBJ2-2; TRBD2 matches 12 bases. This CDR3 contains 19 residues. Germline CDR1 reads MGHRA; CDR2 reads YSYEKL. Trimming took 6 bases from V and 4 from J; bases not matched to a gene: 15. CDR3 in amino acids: CASSPGGLAGTPSTGELFF. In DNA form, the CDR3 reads TGCGCCAGCAGTCCTGGCGGACTAGCGGGAACCCCTTCCACCGGGGAGCTGTTTTTT.

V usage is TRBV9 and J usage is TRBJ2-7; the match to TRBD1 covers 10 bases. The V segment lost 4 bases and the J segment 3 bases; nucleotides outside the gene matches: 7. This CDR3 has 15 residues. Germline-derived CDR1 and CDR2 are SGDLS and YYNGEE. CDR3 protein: CASSPGTGVNYEQYF. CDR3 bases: TGTGCCAGCAGCCCGGGGACAGGGGTAAACTACGAGCAGTACTTC.

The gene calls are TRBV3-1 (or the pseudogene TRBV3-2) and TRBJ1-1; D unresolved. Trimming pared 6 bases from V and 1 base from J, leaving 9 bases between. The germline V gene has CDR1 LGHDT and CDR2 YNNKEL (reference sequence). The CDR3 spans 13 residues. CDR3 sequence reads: CASRTSRNTEAFF. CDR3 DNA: TGTGCCAGCAGAACCAGTCGGAACACTGAAGCTTTCTTT.

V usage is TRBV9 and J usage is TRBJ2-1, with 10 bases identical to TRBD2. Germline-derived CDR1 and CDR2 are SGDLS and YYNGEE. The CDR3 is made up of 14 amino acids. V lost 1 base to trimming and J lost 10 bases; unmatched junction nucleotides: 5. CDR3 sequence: CASSVSSGSEEQFF. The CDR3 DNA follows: TGTGCCAGCAGCGTATCTAGCGGGAGTGAAGAGCAGTTCTTC. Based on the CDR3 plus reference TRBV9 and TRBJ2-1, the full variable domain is DSGVTQTPKHLITATGQRVTLRCSPRSGDLSVYWYQQSLDQGLQFLIQYYNGEERAKGNILERFSAQQFPDLHSELNLSSLELGDSALYFCASSVSSGSEEQFFGPGTRLTVL.